This record covers a single T cell receptor (beta chain). The data belong to a study of blood T cell repertoires in COVID-19. Study in general: Samples came from the United States, Italy and Spain, spanning acute and convalescent COVID-19. In each case, the material was cDNA or gDNA derived from T cells, B-cell-depleted T cells, or PBMCs.

In the authors' methods: Reference gene primer amplification in the assay estimated nucleated cell counts. This table comes from immunoSEQ multiplex PCR, and its TCRdb copy is limited to in-frame clones, with some not included. From that table come the V and J calls and clone size; the DNA was used to work out D and trimming. The sample contains approximately 160,000 clones, over 70% of which appear only once. Material: peripheral blood. The TCR originated in a woman of 80 years or more with active or convalescent COVID-19.

The CDR3 spells CASSQGQGGAGELFF. CDR3 bases: TGTGCCAGCAGCCAGGGACAAGGTGGGGCCGGGGAGCTGTTTTTT. The chain combines TRBV3-1 (or the pseudogene TRBV3-2) with TRBJ2-2, with D possibly matching TRBD1 (6 bases). Trimming left V 3 bases short and J 6 bases short, with 14 bases between. From germline, CDR1 is LGHDT and CDR2 YNNKEL (reference sequence). The CDR3 has 15 amino acids.